The source of this T cell receptor (beta chain) is a study of CD8 T cells in ankylosing spondylitis. TCRdb reprocessed the 5' RACE reads via MiXCR and lists one record per CDR3 protein. The profile shows 500,000 to 650,000 distinct CDR3 sequences, roughly 5.2% of them singletons. This clonotype has more than one count but fewer than ten. Its target is not known. Study outcomes and limitations: The clones that were linked to disease were reported to be significantly enriched in matched synovial fluid samples from ankylosing spondylitis patients. Within ankylosing spondylitis blood, a TCR beta motif made up of eight highly homologous variants appeared to be characteristic. Several of the motif variants were reported before in synovial fluid and blood from reactive arthritis.

There are 15 residues in the CDR3. From germline, CDR1 is LGHNA and CDR2 YSLEER. V dropped 6 bases and J dropped 8; count of bases not matched to a gene: 11. The receptor was derived from a male donor with ankylosing spondylitis. The gene calls are TRBV4-3 and TRBJ2-1, with TRBD2 matching over 9 bases. Specimen: blood, either unsorted or a sorted T cell fraction (not recorded which). In DNA form, the CDR3 reads TGCGCCAGCAGAAGTAGGCTAGCGGGACGGGATGAGCAGTTCTTC. It is translated as CASRSRLAGRDEQFF.